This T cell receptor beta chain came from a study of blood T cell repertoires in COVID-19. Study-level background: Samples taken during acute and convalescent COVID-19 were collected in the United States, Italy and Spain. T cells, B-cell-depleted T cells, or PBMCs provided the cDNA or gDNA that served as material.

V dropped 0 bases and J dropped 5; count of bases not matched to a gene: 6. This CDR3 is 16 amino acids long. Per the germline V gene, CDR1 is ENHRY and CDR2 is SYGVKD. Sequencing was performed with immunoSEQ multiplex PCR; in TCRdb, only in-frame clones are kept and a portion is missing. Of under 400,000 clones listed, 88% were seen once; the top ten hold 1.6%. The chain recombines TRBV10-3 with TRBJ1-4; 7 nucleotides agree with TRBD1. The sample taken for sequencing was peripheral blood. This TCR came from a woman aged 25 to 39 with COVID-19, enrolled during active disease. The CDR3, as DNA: TGTGCCATCAGTGAGTCGTTGGGGACAGAGAATGAAAAACTGTTTTTT. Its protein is CAISESLGTENEKLFF.